The 22 T cell receptor beta chains below were found in one sample sequenced in a study of shared clonotypes between healthy human individuals. Sequencing used immunoSEQ multiplex PCR; TCRdb keeps in-frame clones, though not all of them. This table holds about 960,000 clones, around 80% found once. The sample comprised memory CD4+ T cells sorted from blood. Subset defined: CD45RA-negative fraction. Receptors were obtained from a man younger than 35 in good health.

This clone appeared a few times. This rearrangement joins TRBV9 to TRBJ1-4, with D unclear. V lost 0 bases and J 5 bases, leaving 8 bases between the germline ends. CDR1 and CDR2 (germline): SGDLS, YYNGEE. The CDR3 sequence is 14 residues long. The CDR3 bases are TGTGCCAGCAGCGTAGATGCCCAAAATGAAAAACTGTTTTTT. Amino acids: CASSVDAQNEKLFF.

This clone has more than one count but fewer than ten. V gene TRBV6-1 combines with J gene TRBJ2-5, with 8 bases that match TRBD2. With V trimmed by 0 bases and J by 3 bases, 6 bases remained unmatched. The CDR3 spans 16 residues. Germline CDR1 and CDR2: MNHNS and SASEGT. CDR3 amino acids: CASSEAPSGPKETQYF. Here the CDR3 DNA reads TGTGCCAGCAGTGAAGCCCCTAGCGGGCCTAAAGAGACCCAGTACTTC.

The genes are TRBV6-6 and TRBJ2-7; 7 bases align to TRBD1. The V gene's germline CDR1 is MNHNY and CDR2 SVGAGI (reference sequence). The junction had 4 bases not matched to a gene; V was cut back by 5 bases and J by 0 bases. The CDR3 runs 14 residues. The CDR3 DNA sequence: TGTGCCAGCAGTATCGCAGGGGGCTCCTACGAGCAGTACTTC. This sequence encodes CASSIAGGSYEQYF.

This sequence joins TRBV29-1 and TRBJ2-1; 14 bases align to TRBD2. This CDR3 is 15 amino acids long. Per germline, CDR1 SQVTM and CDR2 ANQGSEA. The V and J ends lost 3 bases and 2 bases, in that order; junction bases with no gene match: 0. The CDR3 DNA reads as TGCAGCGTTGAGACTAGCGGGGGGGCCTACAATGAGCAGTTCTTC. Translation gives CSVETSGGAYNEQFF.

The chain recombines TRBV29-1 with TRBJ1-1; TRBD1 might be the D (5 bases). Germline values: CDR1 SQVTM, CDR2 ANQGSEA. CDR3 length equals 12 residues. V was cut by 4 bases and J by 6 bases, with 12 bases left in between. This CDR3 reads CSVVGQLAEAFF. CDR3 sequence (DNA): TGCAGCGTTGTAGGACAATTGGCTGAAGCTTTCTTT.

The chain links TRBV14 to TRBJ2-1, with D uncertain. The CDR3 is made up of 13 amino acids. V lost 0 bases, J lost 11 bases, and 11 bases lay in between. Germline V CDR1 and CDR2: SGHDN, FVKESK. The CDR3 region has the DNA TGTGCCAGCAGCCAAGACCCACTCGTAAAGCAGTTCTTC. This gives the protein CASSQDPLVKQFF. The whole variable domain, remainder taken from reference TRBV14 and TRBJ2-1, is EAGVTQFPSHSVIEKGQTVTLRCDPISGHDNLYWYRRVMGKEIKFLLHFVKESKQDESGMPNNRFLAERTGGTYSTLKVQPAELEDSGVYFCASSQDPLVKQFFGPGTRLTVL.

A word on this clone: Within the sample, other DNA sequences also encode this same CDR3. J is TRBJ2-3 and V is TRBV6-5; 7 nucleotides agree with TRBD1. Trimming cost V 8 bases and J 5 bases; bases outside gene matches: 10. This CDR3 has 14 amino acids. Germline V gene lookup returns CDR1 MNHEY and CDR2 SVGAGI. The CDR3 DNA reads as TGTGCCAGCCGACGGTCAGGGGGTGAAGATACGCAGTATTTT. It translates to CASRRSGGEDTQYF.

The rearrangement uses TRBV25-1 and TRBJ2-5, with TRBD1 matching 8 bases. This CDR3 contains 15 residues. Germline CDR1 reads MGHDK; CDR2 reads SYGVNS. V was clipped by 1 base and J by 5 bases; unmatched bases: 6. CDR3 sequence (DNA): TGTGCCAGCAGTGAATGGGCAGGGGGCTCGGAGACCCAGTACTTC. Amino acids: CASSEWAGGSETQYF.

The chain has TRBV6-4 and TRBJ1-6, with D possibly TRBD1 on 5 matching bases. V was pared by 6 bases and J by 9 bases, with 12 bases between. This CDR3 spans 13 amino acids. Per the germline V gene, CDR1 is MRHNA and CDR2 is SNTAGT. CDR3 amino acids: CASREGFGSPLHF. The CDR3 coding sequence is TGTGCCAGCAGGGAGGGGTTTGGTTCACCCCTCCACTTT.

The chain uses TRBV19 and TRBJ2-2; the match to TRBD1 covers 7 bases. The CDR3 length is 15 residues. V gave up 3 bases and J gave up 4 bases; unmatched junction bases: 5. CDR1 is LNHDA, CDR2 SQIVND, per germline (reference sequence). This CDR3 is CASSIKGGSTGELFF. The CDR3 DNA follows: TGTGCCAGTAGTATCAAAGGGGGCAGCACCGGGGAGCTGTTTTTT.

The rearrangement links TRBV6-6 to TRBJ1-5; D is possibly TRBD1 (6 bases). The germline V gene encodes CDR1 MNHNY and CDR2 SVGAGI (reference sequence). The length of the CDR3 is 14 residues. Between the trimmed V and J ends, which lost 5 bases and 4 bases, there was a span of 12 bases. The DNA for the CDR3 is TGTGCCAGCAGTCGACGGACAGAGAATCAGCCCCAGCATTTT. This encodes CASSRRTENQPQHF.

The chain recombines TRBV9 with TRBJ1-4; the D is unclear. Germline V gene sequence: CDR1 SGDLS, CDR2 YYNGEE. The V gene lost 0 bases and the J gene lost 0 bases, with 18 bases spanning the gap. The length of the CDR3 is 19 residues. CDR3 protein: CASSVGYAGGGTTNEKLFF. CDR3 DNA: TGTGCCAGCAGCGTAGGTTATGCAGGCGGCGGCACAACTAATGAAAAACTGTTTTTT.

This clone was counted at least ten times. The junction differs from germline at one of its ends, possibly a read error. The chain joins TRBV11-2 to TRBJ2-7, with 7 bases lining up with TRBD1. CDR1 is SGHAT and CDR2 is FQNNGV in the germline V gene. This CDR3 has 12 amino acids. CDR3 protein: CASSLAGQQVHF. The CDR3 region has the DNA TGTGCCAGCAGCTTAGCGGGACAGCAGGTGCACTTC.

The chain carries TRBV15 and TRBJ2-5; TRBD2 matches at 8 bases. The length of the CDR3 is 14 residues. The junction had 5 bases not matched to a gene; V was cut back by 3 bases and J by 5 bases. Germline V CDR1 and CDR2: LNHNV, YYDKDF (reference sequence). CDR3 loop: CATSSRAGVETQYF. The CDR3 DNA follows: TGTGCCACCAGCAGCAGAGCGGGAGTCGAGACCCAGTACTTC.

V and J are TRBV20-1 and TRBJ1-1; D remains unclear. CDR3 size: 11 residues. Germline V gene sequence: CDR1 DFQATT, CDR2 SNEGSKA (reference sequence). The V and J ends lost 5 bases and 1 base respectively, with 5 bases between them. The CDR3: CSAWRNTEAFF. CDR3 in DNA: TGCAGTGCTTGGAGGAACACTGAAGCTTTCTTT.

The genes are TRBV28 and TRBJ2-1; D is perhaps TRBD2 (6 bases). V dropped 4 bases and J dropped 8 bases, with 9 bases sitting between them. The length of the CDR3 is 12 residues. In germline, CDR1 is MDHEN, CDR2 SYDVKM. The CDR3 reads CASSSGVHEQFF. The CDR3 coding sequence is TGTGCCAGCAGTTCGGGGGTGCATGAGCAGTTCTTC.

The chain employs TRBV5-4 and TRBJ1-2, with 8 positions matching TRBD1. The germline gives CDR1 SGHNT, CDR2 YYREEE (reference sequence). CDR3 length: 17 residues. With 4 bases clipped from V and 0 bases from J, the junction kept 11 bases outside the gene matches. CDR3 region: CASSARTGPRTNYGYTF. DNA for the CDR3: TGTGCCAGCAGCGCACGGACAGGGCCCCGGACTAACTATGGCTACACCTTC.

This clone was detected only once. The chain is built from TRBV5-6 and TRBJ1-6, with D uncertain. This CDR3 contains 15 residues. Germline lookup yields CDR1 SGHDT and CDR2 YYEEEE. V was clipped by 0 bases and J by 6 bases, with 10 bases between them. In DNA form, the CDR3 reads TGTGCCAGCAGCTTGGGGGCAGGTTTTAATTCACCCCTCCACTTT. Its protein product is CASSLGAGFNSPLHF. The full variable domain, completed using reference TRBV5-6 and TRBJ1-6, is DAGVTQSPTHLIKTRGQQVTLRCSPKSGHDTVSWYQQALGQGPQFIFQYYEEEERQRGNFPDRFSGHQFPNYSSELNVNALLLGDSALYLCASSLGAGFNSPLHFGNGTRLTVT.

V usage is TRBV5-1 and J usage is TRBJ1-1; 8 bases line up with TRBD1. CDR1 SGHRS and CDR2 YFSETQ come from the germline V gene. Trimming cost V 4 bases and J 2 bases; bases outside gene matches: 7. This CDR3 contains 15 residues. This CDR3 is CASSMRTGINTEAFF. The CDR3 DNA follows: TGCGCCAGCAGCATGCGGACAGGGATAAACACTGAAGCTTTCTTT.

The J gene is TRBJ2-5, the V gene TRBV4-3; D is possibly TRBD1 (5 bases). Trimming took 1 base from V and 1 from J, leaving 7 bases between them. CDR3 length equals 14 residues. Germline CDR1 reads LGHNA; CDR2 reads YSLEER. The CDR3 here is CASSQATVQETQYF. The CDR3 DNA reads as TGCGCCAGCAGCCAAGCGACAGTCCAAGAGACCCAGTACTTC.

The chain combines TRBV19 with TRBJ2-1; 8 nucleotides match TRBD2. V gave up 5 bases and J gave up 7 bases; unmatched junction bases: 10. Germline-derived CDR1 and CDR2 are LNHDA and SQIVND (reference sequence). CDR3 length: 15 amino acids. CDR3 loop: CASSAPRGTRNEQFF. The CDR3 bases are TGTGCCAGTAGTGCCCCCCGTGGGACTAGGAATGAGCAGTTCTTC.

Here the CDR3 DNA reads TGTGCCAGCAGTGGGATCATAGGGGCTGGCACAGATACGCAGTATTTT. The encoded protein is CASSGIIGAGTDTQYF. V is TRBV2 and J is TRBJ2-3, with D perhaps TRBD1 (5 bases). Germline CDR1 and CDR2: SNHLY and FYNNEI. The CDR3 has 16 amino acids. The V end was cut by 4 bases, the J end by 1 base, with 15 bases between.